Following are 31 T cell receptor beta chains from one sample sequenced in a study of CD8+CD57+ T cells in acquired aplastic anemia. Genomic DNA was employed as the template in profiling TCR beta VDJ and CDR3. TCRdb used MiXCR to reprocess the reads, holding one entry per CDR3 protein. The repertoire holds 450,000 to 550,000 distinct CDR3 sequences, with approximately 32% as singletons. Patients selected for sequencing had displayed CD8+CD57+ cell expansion by flow cytometry. The sample comprised sorted CD4+, CD8+, or CD8+CD57+ T cells (not recorded which) from PBMCs. These receptors all stem from a human donor with aplastic anemia.

This clonotype was picked up a small number of times. J is TRBJ1-1 and V is TRBV6-5, with a tentative D call TRBD1 (5 bases). V dropped 2 bases and J dropped 4 bases, with 11 bases sitting between them. This CDR3 has 14 amino acids. Per the germline V gene, CDR1 is MNHEY and CDR2 is SVGAGI. The CDR3: CASSYGQGSTEAFF. The CDR3 nucleotides read TGTGCCAGCAGTTACGGGCAGGGATCCACTGAAGCTTTCTTT.

Concerning this clonotype itself: A much bigger clone sits one base away, suggesting this may be a read error. The genes are TRBV13 and TRBJ2-5; D remains ambiguous. Germline values: CDR1 PRHDT, CDR2 FYEKMQ (reference sequence). The CDR3 loop spans 12 amino acids. V shed 3 bases and J shed 4 bases, with 6 bases lying between them. This CDR3 reads CASSFRRETQYF. CDR3 bases: TGTGCCAGCAGCTTCCGAAGAGAGACCCAGTACTTC.

This clonotype showed up many times. This chain joins TRBV7-9 and TRBJ1-1; the D is unclear. The CDR3 has 12 amino acids. Trimming stripped 5 bases from V and 6 bases from J, with 10 bases between. In germline, CDR1 is SEHNR, CDR2 FQNEAQ (reference sequence). CDR3 DNA: TGTGCCAGCAGCCCCATCCCCCCTGAAGCTTTCTTT. This translates into CASSPIPPEAFF.

This sequence joins TRBV19 and TRBJ2-7; D may be TRBD2 (6 bases). CDR3 size: 15 residues. The germline V gene has CDR1 LNHDA and CDR2 SQIVND (reference sequence). V gave up 5 bases and J gave up 1 base, with 15 bases separating them. CDR3 bases: TGTGCCAGTAGTTCGACCACTCTAGCGTCCTACGAGCAGTACTTC. This codes for CASSSTTLASYEQYF.

At least ten counts were recorded for this clonotype. The germline gene is not matched at one end of the junction; a read error may be the cause. This chain links TRBV5-1 with TRBJ1-2; a possible D gene is TRBD1 (5 bases). Germline values: CDR1 SGHRS, CDR2 YFSETQ. The CDR3 has 14 residues. The CDR3 protein is CASSQGDRNYGYTF. CDR3 DNA sequence: TGTGCCAGCAGCCAAGGTGACAGAAACTATGGCTACACCTTC.

This clonotype was detected only a few times. The junction differs from germline at one of its ends, possibly a read error. The V call is TRBV10-3, the J call TRBJ1-2, with D possibly being TRBD1 (5 bases). Germline V CDR1 and CDR2: ENHRY, SYGVKD. This CDR3 comprises 14 residues. CDR3 in DNA: TGTGCCAGCAGTTACCAGGGCAGCAACTATGGCTACACCTTC. Its translation is CASSYQGSNYGYTF.

This clonotype showed up just a few times. A much larger clone lies one base from this, so it may be a read error. This chain connects TRBV7-9 to TRBJ1-2; D unclear. CDR3 length: 14 amino acids. Germline CDR1 and CDR2: SEHNR and FQNEAQ (reference sequence). Between the trimmed V and J ends, which lost 5 bases and 7 bases, there was a span of 17 bases. The CDR3 is CASSPNKVLGGYTF. The CDR3 bases are TGTGCCAGCAGCCCGAACAAGGTCTTGGGTGGCTACACCTTC. The full variable domain, in which reference TRBV7-9 and TRBJ1-2 provide the parts outside the CDR3, is DTGVSQNPRHKITKRGQNVTFRCDPISEHNRLYWYRQTLGQGPEFLTYFQNEAQLEKSRLLSDRFSAERPKGSFSTLEIQRTEQGDSAMYLCASSPNKVLGGYTFGSGTRLTVV.

The gene calls are TRBV5-1 and TRBJ1-4, with D perhaps matching TRBD1 (5 bases). CDR3 size: 13 residues. With 4 bases removed from V and 8 bases from J, the gap between germline ends came to 12 bases. The germline CDR1 and CDR2 sequences are SGHRS and YFSETQ. The CDR3, as DNA: TGCGCCAGCAGCGGGGGACTGGGGGAAAAACTGTTTTTT. This translates into CASSGGLGEKLFF.

This clonotype was observed a few times. CDR3 nucleotides: TGTGCCAGTAGTATTCGGACGGCCCAAGAGACCCAGCATTTT. As protein: CASSIRTAQETQHF. The rearrangement joins TRBV19 to TRBJ1-5, with D unresolved. Trimming pared 3 bases from V and 11 bases from J, leaving 17 bases between. CDR1 LNHDA and CDR2 SQIVND come from the germline V gene (reference sequence). The CDR3 runs 14 residues.

This clonotype was detected ten times or more. The rearrangement links TRBV7-9 to TRBJ2-7, with D possibly being TRBD1 or TRBD2 (6 bases each). The CDR3 totals 15 residues. Looked up from germline, CDR1 is SEHNR and CDR2 is FQNEAQ (reference sequence). V was shortened by 1 base and J by 3 bases, with 13 bases between the two germline ends. The chain's CDR3 is CASSLVGGNIYEQYF. In DNA form, the CDR3 reads TGTGCCAGCAGCTTAGTAGGGGGGAACATCTACGAGCAGTACTTC.

The chain has TRBV2 and TRBJ2-1, with TRBD2 as a possible D gene (6 bases). Trimming took off 6 bases at V and 2 bases at J, with 14 bases between the two ends. Germline V gene lookup returns CDR1 SNHLY and CDR2 FYNNEI. This CDR3 has 15 residues. The CDR3 here is CASSRTGDAYNEQFF. The CDR3, as DNA: TGTGCCAGCAGCCGCACGGGGGATGCCTACAATGAGCAGTTCTTC.

The chain couples TRBV25-1 to TRBJ1-1, with D uncertain. The CDR3 is 17 residues long. Between the trimmed V and J ends, which lost 6 bases and 0 bases, there was a span of 20 bases. Per germline, CDR1 MGHDK and CDR2 SYGVNS. CDR3 amino acids: CASSQGSGRPMNTEAFF. CDR3 sequence (DNA): TGTGCCAGCAGCCAAGGGAGCGGTCGCCCCATGAACACTGAAGCTTTCTTT.

With regard to this clonotype: This could be a read error, since a much larger clone is one nucleotide away. This chain links TRBV20-1 with TRBJ2-7, with D hard to call. CDR1 DFQATT and CDR2 SNEGSKA come from the germline V gene (reference sequence). The CDR3 runs to 13 residues. With 5 bases removed from V and 4 bases from J, the gap between germline ends came to 15 bases. The DNA for the CDR3 is TGCAGTGCTGTGGGTTATGCAGGTTACGAGCAGTACTTC. This sequence encodes CSAVGYAGYEQYF.

The genes are TRBV9 and TRBJ2-7; TRBD1 matches at 12 bases. Looked up from germline, CDR1 is SGDLS and CDR2 is YYNGEE. This CDR3 has 17 amino acids. Unmatched junction bases numbered 8, after V lost 4 bases and J lost 0 bases. CDR3 amino acids: CASSLQSGQGASYEQYF. CDR3 in DNA: TGTGCCAGCAGCCTACAATCGGGACAGGGGGCCTCCTACGAGCAGTACTTC.

Ten or more counts support this clonotype. In DNA, the CDR3 is TGTGCCAGCAGCGAGACAGGTTGGGGCTATGGCTACACCTTC. It is translated as CASSETGWGYGYTF. This chain links TRBV7-9 with TRBJ1-2; the D gene is possibly TRBD1 (6 bases). The V and J ends lost 5 bases and 4 bases respectively, with 14 bases between them. The CDR3 length is 14 residues. Germline CDR1 reads SEHNR; CDR2 reads FQNEAQ (reference sequence).

This clonotype was detected many times. The chain combines TRBV5-1 with TRBJ1-5; 10 positions match TRBD1. V was clipped by 3 bases and J by 3 bases; unmatched bases: 3. The V gene's germline CDR1 is SGHRS and CDR2 YFSETQ. The CDR3 contains 15 residues. CDR3 loop: CASSSGQGDNQPQHF. CDR3 DNA: TGCGCCAGCAGCTCCGGACAGGGGGACAATCAGCCCCAGCATTTT.

This clonotype was seen a few times. At one of its ends the junction is not consistent with the germline gene, which may arise from a read error. CDR3 nucleotides: TGTGCCAGCAGTGGCCTTGCGGGGGGGGGTAACAATGAGCAGTTCTTC. Its protein is CASSGLAGGGNNEQFF. V and J are TRBV10-3 and TRBJ2-1, with 9 positions matching TRBD2. Germline assignment: CDR1 ENHRY and CDR2 SYGVKD. This CDR3 has 16 amino acids.

This clonotype turned up a few times. The rearrangement uses TRBV5-1 and TRBJ1-3; maybe TRBD1 (5 bases). V was pared by 2 bases and J by 2 bases, with 17 bases between. CDR1 and CDR2 (germline): SGHRS, YFSETQ. This CDR3 has 17 residues. CDR3 loop: CASSFFAGGRTGNTIYF. The CDR3 DNA follows: TGCGCCAGCAGCTTTTTCGCGGGGGGACGGACTGGAAACACCATATATTTT.

This clonotype was detected a few times. The chain joins TRBV2 to TRBJ2-6, with D possibly matching TRBD1 (7 bases). This CDR3 is built from 17 residues. The V end lost 8 bases, the J end lost 0 bases, and 17 bases lay between the germline ends. Germline lookup yields CDR1 SNHLY and CDR2 FYNNEI. In nucleotides, the CDR3 is TGTGCCAGCCCCAGGCAGGGGGGAGGCTCTGGGGCCAACGTCCTGACTTTC. Its protein is CASPRQGGGSGANVLTF.

This clonotype has a handful of counts. This sequence may be a read error, since a much larger clone differs from it by one base. V and J are TRBV2 and TRBJ2-3; TRBD1 or TRBD2 may be the D gene (5 bases each). This CDR3 is built from 15 residues. Trimming took off 7 bases at V and 1 base at J, with 15 bases between the two ends. Germline loops: CDR1 SNHLY, CDR2 FYNNEI. The CDR3 DNA sequence: TGTGCCAGCATGAACGGGGCTGGAGGCACAGATACGCAGTATTTT. Residues: CASMNGAGGTDTQYF.

The chain recombines TRBV20-1 with TRBJ2-3, with D perhaps matching TRBD1 or TRBD2 (5 bases each). The CDR3 length is 14 residues. CDR1 is DFQATT and CDR2 is SNEGSKA in the germline V gene (reference sequence). Trimming took 5 bases from V and 8 from J, leaving 20 bases between them. The CDR3 DNA reads TGCAGTGCTCCCTGGGACGGTAGCACGGGTACGCAGTATTTT. Translation gives CSAPWDGSTGTQYF.

The chain has TRBV7-9 and TRBJ2-5; 9 bases align to TRBD2. Trimming cost V 3 bases and J 4 bases; bases outside gene matches: 9. Germline values: CDR1 SEHNR, CDR2 FQNEAQ (reference sequence). This CDR3 has 16 residues. The CDR3 DNA reads TGTGCCAGCAGCTTCCCCAGAGCGGGAGGTAGAGAGACCCAGTACTTC. Protein product: CASSFPRAGGRETQYF.

The genes are TRBV7-2 and TRBJ1-2; 10 bases map to TRBD1. With 8 bases clipped from V and 8 bases from J, the junction kept 8 bases outside the gene matches. In germline, CDR1 is SGHTA, CDR2 FQGNSA. The CDR3 has 13 amino acids. The CDR3 DNA reads as TGTGCCAGCCTTTCGGACAGGGGGATAGGCTACACCTTC. This sequence encodes CASLSDRGIGYTF.

The chain has TRBV18 and TRBJ2-5, with D maybe TRBD2 (5 bases). The CDR3 contains 17 residues. Trimming stripped 3 bases from V and 5 bases from J, with 22 bases between. CDR1 is KGHSH and CDR2 is LQKENI in the germline V gene. As DNA, the CDR3 is TGTGCCAGCTCACCTCTCCCCCAGCGGCGTCCTCGGGAGACCCAGTACTTC. This sequence encodes CASSPLPQRRPRETQYF.

This clonotype turned up a few times. The CDR3 is CSARDSYTEAFF. CDR3 coding DNA: TGCAGTGCTCGGGACAGCTACACTGAAGCTTTCTTT. The rearrangement uses TRBV20-1 and TRBJ1-1, with 7 bases lining up with TRBD1. The CDR3 is made up of 12 amino acids. The V gene end was trimmed by 5 bases and the J gene end by 3 bases; junction bases not matched to a gene: 3. CDR1 is DFQATT and CDR2 is SNEGSKA in the germline V gene (reference sequence).

This clonotype was detected ten times or more. The chain carries TRBV19 and TRBJ1-6; D is possibly TRBD1 (5 bases). Germline V lookup: CDR1 LNHDA, CDR2 SQIVND (reference sequence). The CDR3 loop spans 16 amino acids. Trimming removed 5 bases at V and 7 bases at J, with 18 bases between. The CDR3 loop is CASSLRPRVGNSPLHF. For the CDR3, the DNA is TGTGCCAGTAGTCTCCGGCCCAGGGTTGGCAATTCACCCCTCCACTTT.

This clonotype has ten or more counts. The V call is TRBV20-1, the J call TRBJ1-6, with D perhaps matching TRBD1 (5 bases). This CDR3 is built from 16 residues. Trimming left V 2 bases short and J 6 bases short, with 17 bases between. Germline V lookup: CDR1 DFQATT, CDR2 SNEGSKA (reference sequence). The chain's CDR3 is CSARNQRLGGNSPLHF. The CDR3 DNA sequence: TGCAGTGCTAGAAACCAGAGATTGGGGGGTAATTCACCCCTCCACTTT.

This clonotype has a count of ten or more. The rearrangement uses TRBV2 and TRBJ1-6; no clear D. V was cut by 6 bases and J by 8 bases, with 11 bases left in between. Per germline, CDR1 SNHLY and CDR2 FYNNEI. This CDR3 region has 13 residues. CDR3 DNA: TGTGCCAGCAGATTTGCCCCGGATTCACCCCTCCACTTT. The encoded protein is CASRFAPDSPLHF.

V gene TRBV15 combines with J gene TRBJ2-7; 7 positions agree with TRBD2. This CDR3 spans 16 amino acids. Germline trimming cut 3 bases from V and 7 bases from J; bases unmatched to any gene: 15. Per the germline V gene, CDR1 is LNHNV and CDR2 is YYDKDF (reference sequence). The CDR3 protein is CATSSEGLGGSNEQYF. The CDR3 DNA is TGTGCCACCAGCAGCGAGGGGTTGGGAGGGTCCAATGAGCAGTACTTC.

The table lists this clonotype with many counts. The chain combines TRBV7-3 with TRBJ2-3, with TRBD2 identical over 10 bases. The J segment lost 2 bases and the V segment lost 1 base, leaving 3 bases of the junction unmatched. The CDR3 covers 16 residues. Germline CDR1 SGHTA, CDR2 FQGTGA. The CDR3 DNA is TGTGCCAGCAGCTTAAGGACTAGCGGAATCACAGATACGCAGTATTTT. Protein product: CASSLRTSGITDTQYF.

This clonotype was counted only a few times. The chain combines TRBV29-1 with TRBJ2-3, with D unclear. The CDR3 spans 12 residues. Trimming removed 7 bases at V and 2 bases at J, with 10 bases between. Germline assignment: CDR1 SQVTM and CDR2 ANQGSEA. Here the CDR3 DNA reads TGCAGCGGAAGGCCACCCACAGATACGCAGTATTTT. It translates to CSGRPPTDTQYF.